Below, one TCR beta chain is given with its context. The antigen is not known. The sample belongs to a study of T cells after yellow fever vaccination. Overall study: Fractions of low cell number were prepared using SMART-Seq v4 Ultra Low Input. Study findings and constraints: The presence of abundant clonotypes contaminating from the bulk population was possible in FACS-sorted repertoires. By day 5 rather than day 15, the secondary response had peaked, though it was weaker.

The 5'RACE template-switching step produced TCR cDNA and added a universal primer site and UMIs. TCRdb re-analysed the 5' RACE reads in MiXCR, keeping a single row per CDR3 protein. The sample has just under 600,000 distinct CDR3 sequences; less than 15% are singletons. Per the germline V gene, CDR1 is MNHEY and CDR2 is SMNVEV (reference sequence). CDR3 length: 15 residues. V lost 10 bases and J lost 4, with 20 bases in between. Specimen: PBMCs, collected on the day of the yellow fever booster vaccination. This clonotype originated in a man younger than 45 who received the YFV17D yellow fever vaccine. The genes are TRBV27 and TRBJ2-1; tentatively, D is TRBD2 (7 bases). The DNA of the CDR3 is TGTGCCACGGCTACCCCGGGGGGCGCTTACAATGAGCAGTTCTTC. Amino acid sequence: CATATPGGAYNEQFF.